This T cell receptor beta chain was observed in a study of cytomegalovirus exposure and HLA in healthy donors. Study details: When 350 to 500 donors were genotyped, roughly 82% of them were found to fall in the Caucasian-associated ancestry cluster.

About this clone: Its antigen is as yet unknown.

Regarding the study as a whole: Using the classifier, cytomegalovirus status was reportedly diagnosed with high specificity and sensitivity.

PCR used 60 Vbeta primers and 13 Jbeta primers. The data were produced by immunoSEQ multiplex PCR, yet TCRdb's version contains in-frame clones alone and is incomplete. Altogether 200,000 to 250,000 clones are present, approximately 70% being singletons, with the ten largest covering roughly 2.5%. Germline CDR1 and CDR2: SGHTS and YDEGEE. The CDR3 is 16 residues long. V lost 0 bases to trimming and J lost 1 base, with 10 bases between them. The chain has TRBV5-8 and TRBJ2-2; D possibly corresponds to TRBD1 (5 bases). What was sequenced was PBMCs. The TCR comes from a man aged 40-50 years in good health and CMV-seropositive. This CDR3 reads CASSLARTLNTGELFF. The CDR3 DNA sequence: TGTGCCAGCAGCTTGGCCCGGACATTGAACACCGGGGAGCTGTTTTTT.